Below are 20 T cell receptor beta chains sequenced from a single sample in a study of T cell repertoires in cytomegalovirus infection (dated by TCRdb to between 2018 and 2020). In light of the paper, this sample's treatment or condition label describes: in vitro stimulation with specific CMV peptide epitopes to enrich CMV-specific T cells. No antigen is known for these receptors. Sequenced on an Illumina HiSeq 1500. TCRdb reran the public reads through fastp at Q25 and MiXCR, keeping productive beta chains. For every CDR3 protein sequence, its rows merge into one entry that carries the most common genes and DNA. The sample table records about 920,000 distinct CDR3 sequences; around 31% of these occur just once. More than 13% of the sample is held by the ten biggest clonotypes. This specimen consisted of cultured CD8+ T cells from PBMCs, obtained from culture after CMV antigen stimulation. The source of these receptors is a human donor in good health (CMV status not recorded). Some clones in this sample may be carry-over from other donors' samples.

In this sample, this clonotype turned up a few times. This chain connects TRBV6-2 or TRBV6-3 to TRBJ2-2; the D call may be TRBD1 or TRBD2 (5 bases each). The CDR3 spans 16 residues. In germline, CDR1 is MNHEY, CDR2 SVGEGT. V was shortened by 7 bases and J by 4 bases, with 19 bases between the two germline ends. The CDR3 DNA sequence: TGTGCCAGCACTATCACGGGACCCCGGGGCACCGGGGAGCTGTTTTTT. Its translation is CASTITGPRGTGELFF.

In regard to this clonotype: One junction end does not reproduce the germline sequence, and a read error may be involved. The chain links TRBV7-6 to TRBJ2-1, with TRBD1 matching over 7 bases. The CDR3 is 11 amino acids. The germline CDR1 and CDR2 sequences are SGHVS and FNYEAQ. CDR3 DNA sequence: TGTGCCAGCAGCTTAGGGGACAGCCTCCTCTTC. This encodes CASSLGDSLLF.

The chain is built from TRBV15 and TRBJ1-1, with TRBD1 matching over 10 bases. Germline CDR1 reads LNHNV; CDR2 reads YYDKDF (reference sequence). Trimming at V came to 8 bases and at J to 5 bases, leaving 5 bases not matched to a gene. CDR3 length: 13 residues. The CDR3 loop reads CATGDRGLTEAFF. CDR3 coding DNA: TGTGCCACCGGAGACAGGGGGCTTACTGAAGCTTTCTTT.

This clonotype has at least ten counts. The chain employs TRBV7-2 and TRBJ1-5; D remains ambiguous. This CDR3 region has 16 residues. Trimming stripped 1 base from V and 6 bases from J, with 16 bases between. Germline lookup yields CDR1 SGHTA and CDR2 FQGNSA. The CDR3 sequence is CASSLVGRGYSQPQHF. In DNA, the CDR3 is TGTGCCAGCAGCTTAGTTGGGCGGGGATATAGTCAGCCCCAGCATTTT.

The rearrangement joins TRBV19 to TRBJ2-7, with D hard to call. Germline V gene lookup returns CDR1 LNHDA and CDR2 SQIVND (reference sequence). Trimming pared 5 bases from V and 0 bases from J, leaving 11 bases between. The CDR3 extends over 14 amino acids. CDR3 sequence: CASSASGDSYEQYF. In DNA form, the CDR3 reads TGTGCCAGTAGTGCCTCGGGCGACTCCTACGAGCAGTACTTC.

This clonotype was observed at least ten times. This chain joins TRBV6-1 and TRBJ1-1; D uncertain. The CDR3 sequence is 16 residues long. CDR1 MNHNS and CDR2 SASEGT come from the germline V gene. The germline V and J ends were trimmed by 1 base and 5 bases, with 17 bases remaining between them. The CDR3: CASSEVVVTGGTEAFF. CDR3 in DNA: TGTGCCAGCAGTGAAGTAGTGGTGACGGGTGGTACTGAAGCTTTCTTT.

This sequence joins TRBV7-9 and TRBJ2-1; 7 bases map to TRBD1. The junction had 11 bases not matched to a gene; V was cut back by 7 bases and J by 8 bases. Germline CDR1 and CDR2: SEHNR and FQNEAQ (reference sequence). The CDR3 contains 14 residues. CDR3 DNA: TGTGCCAGCAACCTCGATACAGGGGACGATGAGCAGTTCTTC. Protein product: CASNLDTGDDEQFF.

A single count supports this clonotype. V is TRBV7-6 and J is TRBJ1-1; D is possibly TRBD1 (5 bases). CDR1 is SGHVS, CDR2 FNYEAQ, per germline. Trimming took off 4 bases at V and 3 bases at J, with 15 bases between the two ends. CDR3 length equals 15 residues. The CDR3, as DNA: TGTGCCAGCAGCTCCTGGACATGGAGGGACACTGAAGCTTTCTTT. As protein: CASSSWTWRDTEAFF.

This clonotype was detected many times. The rearrangement joins TRBV7-8 to TRBJ1-2; tentatively, D is TRBD1 (5 bases). The CDR3 sequence is 14 residues long. The germline V gene encodes CDR1 SGHVS and CDR2 FQNEAQ. The germline V and J ends were trimmed by 1 base and 6 bases, with 12 bases remaining between them. CDR3: CASSLGKGEDGYTF. The CDR3, as DNA: TGTGCCAGCAGCTTAGGAAAAGGGGAGGATGGCTACACCTTC.

The chain is built from TRBV15 and TRBJ1-5; D uncertain. Germline V CDR1 and CDR2: LNHNV, YYDKDF (reference sequence). The CDR3 is 15 residues long. Trimming removed 0 bases from V and 4 bases from J, with 10 bases in between. The CDR3: CATSREVSRNQPQHF. CDR3 DNA: TGTGCCACCAGCAGAGAGGTGAGCCGGAATCAGCCCCAGCATTTT.

The chain links TRBV6-1 to TRBJ2-2; the match to TRBD1 covers 9 bases. V shed 5 bases, J shed 5 bases, and the junction held 6 bases outside the gene matches. CDR3 length equals 15 residues. Germline CDR1 is MNHNS and CDR2 is SASEGT. The CDR3 region is CASSNTGGWTGELFF. The CDR3 nucleotides read TGTGCCAGCAGTAATACAGGGGGCTGGACCGGGGAGCTGTTTTTT.

In this sample, this clonotype turned up a few times. The chain recombines TRBV25-1 with TRBJ2-3, with D possibly TRBD2 on 5 matching bases. This CDR3 is built from 15 residues. CDR1 and CDR2 from the germline V gene are MGHDK and SYGVNS. Trimming shortened V by 6 bases and J by 7 bases, and 20 bases separated the two germline ends. CDR3 residues: CASRGEGSEPYTQYF. The CDR3 region has the DNA TGTGCCAGCAGGGGAGAAGGGTCCGAGCCGTATACGCAGTATTTT.

The table lists this clonotype with many counts. J is TRBJ2-7 and V is TRBV7-8; 7 bases fit TRBD2. Germline assignment: CDR1 SGHVS and CDR2 FQNEAQ. There are 14 residues in the CDR3. J gave up 0 bases and V 4 bases, and 3 bases lay outside the gene matches. The CDR3 DNA follows: TGTGCCAGCAGCTCGGGGACTACCTCCTACGAGCAGTACGTC. Translated, it gives CASSSGTTSYEQYV.

This clonotype was counted a few times. The chain carries TRBV7-9 and TRBJ2-4; the D gene is possibly TRBD1 (5 bases). Germline CDR1 SEHNR, CDR2 FQNEAQ (reference sequence). The CDR3 runs to 12 residues. V was trimmed by 5 bases and J by 15 bases, leaving 17 bases between them. The DNA for the CDR3 is TGTGCCAGCAGCCCGGTGGACATTTCTGGGTACTTC. It yields the protein CASSPVDISGYF.

This clonotype was recorded many times. The chain employs TRBV7-3 and TRBJ2-3, with D tentatively TRBD2 (6 bases). The germline V gene encodes CDR1 SGHTA and CDR2 FQGTGA. The CDR3 has 15 residues. V gave up 1 base and J gave up 6 bases, with 14 bases separating them. CDR3: CASSLNGVAADTQYF. DNA of the CDR3: TGTGCCAGCAGCTTAAACGGGGTAGCGGCTGATACGCAGTATTTT.

The chain recombines TRBV6-1 with TRBJ1-2; D is unresolved. The V end was cut by 6 bases, the J end by 4 bases, with 12 bases between. The CDR3 contains 13 residues. Germline assignment: CDR1 MNHNS and CDR2 SASEGT. CDR3: CASSYSVLYGYTF. CDR3 nucleotides: TGTGCCAGCAGCTACAGTGTCCTCTATGGCTACACCTTC.

This clonotype was seen a handful of times. The chain uses TRBV6-5 and TRBJ1-2; weak D call: TRBD1 (6 bases). Germline V CDR1 and CDR2: MNHEY, SVGAGI. CDR3 length equals 15 residues. V lost 5 bases and J lost 5, with 18 bases in between. The CDR3 DNA is TGTGCCAGCAGTCCCCTGACAGGATCCCTTTATGGCTACACCTTC. Translation: CASSPLTGSLYGYTF.

This clonotype showed up many times. The chain has TRBV7-2 and TRBJ1-6, with D uncertain. Trimming stripped 7 bases from V and 0 bases from J, with 10 bases between. CDR1 is SGHTA and CDR2 is FQGNSA in the germline V gene. The CDR3 spans 15 residues. The DNA of the CDR3 is TGTGCCAGCACCGACCGACGCTCCTATAATTCACCCCTCCACTTT. Amino acid sequence: CASTDRRSYNSPLHF.

This clonotype came up a few times. CDR3 sequence reads: CATNRRGYGYTF. The CDR3 region has the DNA TGTGCCACGAACAGGAGGGGCTATGGCTACACCTTC. This chain links TRBV7-6 with TRBJ1-2, with D possibly matching TRBD1 (5 bases). Germline V gene data show CDR1 as SGHVS and CDR2 as FNYEAQ. V was pared by 10 bases and J by 4 bases, with 13 bases between. CDR3 length: 12 amino acids.

The chain employs TRBV28 and TRBJ2-7; 7 nucleotides agree with TRBD1. The germline gives CDR1 MDHEN, CDR2 SYDVKM. J lost 0 bases, V lost 2 bases, and 4 bases had no gene match. The CDR3 contains 15 residues. DNA of the CDR3: TGTGCCAGCAGTTTAGTCAGACAGGGCTCCTACGAGCAGTACGTC. Protein product: CASSLVRQGSYEQYV.